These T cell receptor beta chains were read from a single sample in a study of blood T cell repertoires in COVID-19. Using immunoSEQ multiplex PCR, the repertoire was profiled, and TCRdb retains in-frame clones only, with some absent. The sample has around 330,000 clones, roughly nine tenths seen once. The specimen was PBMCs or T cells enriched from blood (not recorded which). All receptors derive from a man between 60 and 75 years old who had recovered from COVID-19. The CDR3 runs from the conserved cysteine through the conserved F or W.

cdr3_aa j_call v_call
CASSVNPGLAGGPDTQYF TRBJ2-3 TRBV9
CASSLRLDRVDNQPQHF TRBJ1-5 TRBV19
CASSYQGAGEQYF TRBJ2-7 TRBV7-2
CASSVVGGETQYF TRBJ2-5 TRBV9
CASRESSPSPLHF TRBJ1-6 TRBV19
CASSLSDRWSYNEQFF TRBJ2-1 TRBV27
CASRTSGSVNEQFF TRBJ2-1 TRBV11-2
CASSLGRGREQYF TRBJ2-7 TRBV11-3
CASRTRYSNQPQHF TRBJ1-5 TRBV28
CASTASIVYGYTF TRBJ1-2 TRBV19
CASTWYSSLALSSYNEQFF TRBJ2-1 TRBV7-9
CASSNGQGNGYTF TRBJ1-2 TRBV21-1
CASSIQGDFPGELFF TRBJ2-2 TRBV19
CASSLVQGSFWEQYF TRBJ2-7 TRBV11-2
CASSLVSGNTEAFF TRBJ1-1 TRBV5-1
CAWSAGLAGGSYNEQFF TRBJ2-1 TRBV30
CASSSPGLGTDTQYF TRBJ2-3 TRBV28
CASSIGLGAYNEQFF TRBJ2-1 TRBV19
CASSPPVAGNTEAFF TRBJ1-1 TRBV7-9
CASSYGGVTDYGYTF TRBJ1-2 TRBV7-9
CASSPRQVSYEQYF TRBJ2-7 TRBV14
CASSFGGHSNQPQHF TRBJ1-5 TRBV7-9
CASGLGPSNQPQHF TRBJ1-5 TRBV12-5
CASSLLGAGYGYTF TRBJ1-2 TRBV27
CASSLGAGWDEQFF TRBJ2-1 TRBV7-9
CASSPSQGILSGYTF TRBJ1-2 TRBV18
CASSRQGHSTDTQYF TRBJ2-3 TRBV7-9
CASSYPTAGVNTEAFF TRBJ1-1 TRBV6-5
CASSPTGKGDSPLHF TRBJ1-6 TRBV19
CASSHLRTPYGYTF TRBJ1-2 TRBV21-1
CASSGRTHYWPQHF TRBJ1-5 TRBV10-1
CASSRRNRGRGEKLFF TRBJ1-4 TRBV3-1/TRBV3-2
CASSLAWPGNNEQFF TRBJ2-1 TRBV7-9
CASSPSLADSTDTQYF TRBJ2-3 TRBV18
CASSQDRPGEHSPLHF TRBJ1-6 TRBV3-1/TRBV3-2
CATSRVGEFSGNTIYF TRBJ1-3 TRBV15
CASSPALGLAGFYEQYF TRBJ2-7 TRBV3-1/TRBV3-2
CASSLEWDRAYGYTF TRBJ1-2 TRBV7-2
CASSRSGLGGNTIYF TRBJ1-3 TRBV14
CASSANIGNQPQHF TRBJ1-5 TRBV19
CASGLGGTDNSPLHF TRBJ1-6 TRBV12-5
CASGLVLGPRNSNQPQHF TRBJ1-5 TRBV12-5
CASSQRGKVYNEQFF TRBJ2-1 TRBV4-3
CASSSKRDSYGYTF TRBJ1-2 TRBV5-6
CASSQDPGRGEKLFF TRBJ1-4 TRBV4-2
CASSATKDSNTIYF TRBJ1-3 TRBV7-3
CASSSMARGDSPLHF TRBJ1-6 TRBV18
CASSTDRGLNGYTF TRBJ1-2 TRBV19
CASSFGRTYEQYF TRBJ2-7 TRBV12-3/TRBV12-4
CASSPYSDSPLHF TRBJ1-6 TRBV7-2